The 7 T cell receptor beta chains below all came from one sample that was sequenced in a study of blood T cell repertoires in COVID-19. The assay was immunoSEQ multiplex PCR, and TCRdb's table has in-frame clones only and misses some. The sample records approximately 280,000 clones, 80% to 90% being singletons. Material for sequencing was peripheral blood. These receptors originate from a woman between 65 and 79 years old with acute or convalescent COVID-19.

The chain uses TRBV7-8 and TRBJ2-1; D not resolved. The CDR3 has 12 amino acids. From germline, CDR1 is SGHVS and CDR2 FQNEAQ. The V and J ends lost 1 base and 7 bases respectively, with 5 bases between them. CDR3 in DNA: TGTGCCAGCAGCTTAGTCGAGAATGAGCAGTTCTTC. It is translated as CASSLVENEQFF.

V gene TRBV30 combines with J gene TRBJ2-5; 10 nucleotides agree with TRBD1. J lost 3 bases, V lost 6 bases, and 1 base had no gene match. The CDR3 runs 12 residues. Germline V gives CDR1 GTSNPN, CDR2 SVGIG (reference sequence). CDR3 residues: CACGQGEETQYF. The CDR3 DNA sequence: TGTGCCTGCGGACAGGGGGAAGAGACCCAGTACTTC.

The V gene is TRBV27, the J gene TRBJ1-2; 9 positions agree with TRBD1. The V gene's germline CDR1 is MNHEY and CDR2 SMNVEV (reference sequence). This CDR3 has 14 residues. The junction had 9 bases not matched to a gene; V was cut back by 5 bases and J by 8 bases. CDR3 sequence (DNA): TGTGCCAGCAGTGCCGCCTGGACAGGGGTCGGCTACACCTTC. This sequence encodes CASSAAWTGVGYTF.

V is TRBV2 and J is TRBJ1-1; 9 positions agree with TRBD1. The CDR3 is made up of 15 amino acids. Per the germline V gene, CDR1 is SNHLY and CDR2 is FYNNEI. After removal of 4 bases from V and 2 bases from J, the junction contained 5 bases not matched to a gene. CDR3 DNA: TGTGCCAGCAGTGTTGGACAGGGGAGAAACACTGAAGCTTTCTTT. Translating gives CASSVGQGRNTEAFF.

The CDR3 bases are TGTGCTAGTGGTTTGGATGTCGGGGGGGTGAACACTGAAGCTTTCTTT. As protein: CASGLDVGGVNTEAFF. The chain uses TRBV12-5 and TRBJ1-1; tentatively, D is TRBD1 (5 bases). V lost 1 base to trimming and J lost 0 bases, with 12 bases between them. Per the germline V gene, CDR1 is LGHNT and CDR2 is FRNRAP. There are 16 residues in the CDR3.

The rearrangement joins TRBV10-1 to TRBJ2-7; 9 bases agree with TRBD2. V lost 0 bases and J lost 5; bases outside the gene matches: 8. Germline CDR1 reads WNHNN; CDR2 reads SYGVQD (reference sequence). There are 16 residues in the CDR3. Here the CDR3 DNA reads TGCGCCAGCAGTGAGTCGCGAAGCGGGAGGACCGACGAGCAGTACTTC. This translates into CASSESRSGRTDEQYF.

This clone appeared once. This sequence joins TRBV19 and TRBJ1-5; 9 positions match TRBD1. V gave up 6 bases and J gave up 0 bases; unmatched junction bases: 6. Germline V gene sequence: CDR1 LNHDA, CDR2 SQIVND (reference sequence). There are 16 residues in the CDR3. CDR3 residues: CASRRTGDNSNQPQHF. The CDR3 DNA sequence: TGTGCCAGTAGGAGGACAGGGGACAATAGCAATCAGCCCCAGCATTTT. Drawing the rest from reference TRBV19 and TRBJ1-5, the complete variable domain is DGGITQSPKYLFRKEGQNVTLSCEQNLNHDAMYWYRQDPGQGLRLIYYSQIVNDFQKGDIAEGYSVSREKKESFPLTVTSAQKNPTAFYLCASRRTGDNSNQPQHFGDGTRLSIL.